The sample holds many counts of the clone carrying this T cell receptor beta chain. The V and J ends lost 0 bases and 1 base respectively, with 3 bases between them. The CDR3 spans 13 residues. Germline V gene data show CDR1 as KGHSH and CDR2 as LQKENI. The sample originates from a study of T cells after yellow fever vaccination. Each CDR3 protein is one row after TCRdb ran MiXCR on the 5' RACE reads. The table includes just under 600,000 distinct CDR3 sequences, about 13% detected once. V is TRBV18 and J is TRBJ2-5, with unresolved D. The receptor comes from a man aged 25 to 45 who received the YFV17D yellow fever vaccine. This specimen was PBMCs, taken on the day of the yellow fever booster vaccination. The CDR3 loop is CASSPPSQETQYF. CDR3 nucleotide sequence: TGTGCCAGCTCACCACCCAGCCAAGAGACCCAGTACTTC.